The entry below describes one TCR beta chain. Living in about two dozen US areas, the participants were between roughly 18 and 90 years of age. This entry belongs to a study of blood T cell repertoires in COVID-19. Profiling relied on immunoSEQ multiplex PCR, and the TCRdb table lists in-frame clones only, not all of them. The sample contains some 400,000 clones, roughly nine tenths of which appear only once. Germline V gene data show CDR1 as MNHEY and CDR2 as SVGAGI. This CDR3 is 15 amino acids long. V lost 0 bases, J lost 5 bases, and 13 bases lay in between. The clonotype originates from a man aged 30-40 years who had recovered from COVID-19. V is TRBV6-5 and J is TRBJ2-5; the D gene is possibly TRBD2 (6 bases). Material: PBMCs or T cells enriched from blood (not recorded which). For the CDR3, the DNA is TGTGCCAGCAGTTACTCGGGGGGATGGCGGGAGACCCAGTACTTC. Amino acid sequence: CASSYSGGWRETQYF.